The next 9 T cell receptor beta chains were all read from a single sample in a study of shared clonotypes between healthy human individuals (dated by TCRdb to 2019 to 2021). CD8 naive samples consisted of CD45RO-negative cells that were positively selected for CCR7, yielding a CD45RA+CCR7+ population without TemRA cells. The library was made by the immunoSEQ multiplex PCR assay. TCRdb holds this immuneACCESS table with in-frame rearrangements only. Some clones are missing; in checked studies, unresolved V genes explain under half, and the rest has no known cause. The sample table records under 850,000 clones; 92% of these occur just once. The ten largest make up less than 25% of the sample. The sample was naive CD8+ T cells sorted from blood. The cell subset or site label, read with the paper, signifies: CD45RA+CCR7+. Receptors were obtained from a man aged 30 to 45 in good health.

The CDR3 region has the DNA TGCGCCAGCAGCACCTTAGGGACAGGGTGGGAGACCCAGTACTTC. It is translated as CASSTLGTGWETQYF. This sequence joins TRBV5-1 and TRBJ2-5; 9 bases are a match to TRBD1. V trimming: 4 bases; J trimming: 5 bases; junction bases outside the gene matches: 9. Germline CDR1 SGHRS, CDR2 YFSETQ. The CDR3 length is 15 residues. The complete variable domain, with remaining parts taken from reference TRBV5-1 and TRBJ2-5, reads KAGVTQTPRYLIKTRGQQVTLSCSPISGHRSVSWYQQTPGQGLQFLFEYFSETQRNKGNFPGRFSGRQFSNSRSEMNVSTLELGDSALYLCASSTLGTGWETQYFGPGTRLLVL.

The chain links TRBV6-5 to TRBJ2-7; 9 nucleotides match TRBD1. The trim removed 6 bases at V and 3 bases at J, leaving 6 bases unmatched. The CDR3 totals 14 residues. The germline gives CDR1 MNHEY, CDR2 SVGAGI. The DNA of the CDR3 is TGTGCCAGCAGCTCGGGACAGGGCGGCTACGAGCAGTACTTC. Translated, it gives CASSSGQGGYEQYF.

The J gene is TRBJ2-2, the V gene TRBV9, with D possibly being TRBD2 (5 bases). This CDR3 has 16 amino acids. The V end was cut by 0 bases, the J end by 7 bases, with 16 bases between. The germline V gene encodes CDR1 SGDLS and CDR2 YYNGEE. CDR3 DNA: TGTGCCAGCAGCGTAGCTGTAGGACTGGAAAGCGGGGAGCTGTTTTTT. It translates to CASSVAVGLESGELFF.

The chain joins TRBV6-5 to TRBJ2-5, with D possibly TRBD2 on 5 matching bases. The germline CDR1 and CDR2 sequences are MNHEY and SVGAGI. Trimming took 6 bases from V and 4 from J, leaving 15 bases between them. The CDR3 totals 14 residues. The CDR3 is CASSYRGTRETQYF. The DNA for the CDR3 is TGTGCCAGCAGCTATCGGGGAACCCGAGAGACCCAGTACTTC.

The chain is built from TRBV12-5 and TRBJ2-5; the match to TRBD2 covers 8 bases. V shed 6 bases, J shed 5 bases, and the junction held 5 bases outside the gene matches. The CDR3 contains 13 residues. Germline V gives CDR1 LGHNT, CDR2 FRNRAP. The CDR3 here is CASGYSGTETQYF. CDR3 sequence (DNA): TGTGCTAGTGGGTATAGCGGGACGGAGACCCAGTACTTC.

V usage is TRBV6-1 and J usage is TRBJ2-1; D perhaps matches TRBD2 (7 bases). Deletions cut 8 bases from V and 6 bases from J, with 17 bases between. This CDR3 region has 14 residues. From germline, CDR1 is MNHNS and CDR2 SASEGT. The CDR3 region is CASGSGGGGNEQFF. The CDR3 DNA follows: TGTGCCAGCGGTTCGGGAGGAGGGGGCAATGAGCAGTTCTTC.

The chain couples TRBV7-9 to TRBJ1-4; D remains ambiguous. CDR1 SEHNR and CDR2 FQNEAQ come from the germline V gene (reference sequence). The CDR3 runs to 16 residues. The V end was cut by 6 bases, the J end by 3 bases, with 17 bases between. CDR3 residues: CASSPTEGPSNEKLFF. The CDR3 nucleotides are TGTGCCAGCAGTCCCACCGAAGGGCCATCTAATGAAAAACTGTTTTTT. The full variable domain, with the rest looked up from reference TRBV7-9 and TRBJ1-4, is DTGVSQNPRHKITKRGQNVTFRCDPISEHNRLYWYRQTLGQGPEFLTYFQNEAQLEKSRLLSDRFSAERPKGSFSTLEIQRTEQGDSAMYLCASSPTEGPSNEKLFFGSGTQLSVL.

This chain uses TRBV7-3 with TRBJ2-7; 7 bases match TRBD1. CDR3 size: 14 residues. From germline, CDR1 is SGHTA and CDR2 FQGTGA. Trimming at V came to 2 bases and at J to 7 bases, leaving 8 bases not matched to a gene. The CDR3 DNA reads as TGTGCCAGCAGCTTATTGCAGGGGGTGTGGGAGCAGTACTTC. Protein product: CASSLLQGVWEQYF. The whole variable domain, remainder taken from reference TRBV7-3 and TRBJ2-7, is GAGVSQTPSNKVTEKGKYVELRCDPISGHTALYWYRQSLGQGPEFLIYFQGTGAADDSGLPNDRFFAVRPEGSVSTLKIQRTERGDSAVYLCASSLLQGVWEQYFGPGTRLTVT.

The CDR3 loop is CASSLGGLLAGADEQFF. DNA of the CDR3: TGTGCCAGCAGCTTAGGGGGCCTACTAGCGGGAGCGGATGAGCAGTTCTTC. This rearrangement joins TRBV7-6 to TRBJ2-1, with TRBD2 matching 11 bases. The ends lost 1 base at V and 8 bases at J; junction bases unmatched: 10. Germline V gene lookup returns CDR1 SGHVS and CDR2 FNYEAQ. CDR3 size: 17 residues.